This record looks at one TCR beta chain sequence and its context. This receptor's antigen is unknown. These data belong to a study of monozygotic twins with inflammatory bowel disease (dated by TCRdb to about 2019). About the investigation overall: The full study comprised 28 monozygotic twin pairs: nine German pairs (four IBD-concordant, five IBD-discordant) and 19 IBD-discordant Danish pairs. The search for disease-associated traits relied mainly on comparing, within discordant pairs, IBD patients with their genetically identical healthy co-twins. Each individual had, on average, about 151 000 unique TCRalpha sequences and 181 000 unique TCRbeta sequences available for analysis. What the study reported, not specific to this receptor: Repertoire similarity did not differ between concordant and discordant twins, possibly due to limited statistical power. Fewer clonotypes were shared with other individuals by IBD patients than by healthy twins, most markedly in patients showing signs of disease activity. The results gave no support for a single strong signal or clonotype linked to IBD. Differing immunosuppressive treatments among patients may have added background noise and inter-individual variability to the repertoires. Different T cell subtypes could not be distinguished in the analysis. TCRbeta repertoire diversity, by inverse Simpson index, was decreased in IBD patients compared with their healthy co-twins.

Receptor libraries were prepared by 5' RACE. Preparation of each TCR library used around 3.5 ug of total RNA. For each sample, cDNA synthesis was carried out in eight separate reactions using SMARTScribe reverse transcriptase. During cDNA synthesis, template switching was used to introduce unique molecular identifiers that contained a 6-nucleotide sample barcode. TCRalpha and TCRbeta cDNA was amplified by two nested PCRs of about 15 and 9 cycles, with bead purification after each PCR. Before amplification, the cDNA was treated with uracil DNA-glycosylase and purified using the QIAquick PCR purification kit. The second PCR added Illumina TruSeq-compatible adapters along with sample-specific barcodes. TapeStation and Qubit were used to check library quality and concentration, and roughly 4.9 ng of each library was pooled. Sequencing of pooled libraries was carried out on an Illumina HiSeq2500 single-index Rapid Run using 2 x 100 bp reads and custom sequencing primers. Per the original workflow: MiGEC version 1.2.6 was used for UMI-based consensus assembly, which corrected PCR and sequencing errors. MiXCR version 2.1.1 was used to carry out V(D)J alignment, clonotype assembly and CDR3 extraction. To normalise gene usage, clonotype sharing and MAIT/NKT TCR abundance, the top 1000, 10 000 and 20 000 clonotypes in each sample were analysed. After downsampling to 27 000 UMIs, diversity was calculated as the inverse Simpson index using the vegan R package. Paired Mann-Whitney U tests were applied to discordant twin pairs, with Benjamini-Hochberg correction for multiple testing. TCRdb reprocessed the reads and lists each CDR3 protein sequence as a single entry, with no DNA. These V and J calls derive from TCRdb rather than the authors' analysis. This sample's clone table shows some 440,000 distinct CDR3 sequences. The biggest ten clones account for more than 2% of the sample.

From each donor, a 2.5 ml peripheral blood sample was drawn into PAXgene tubes and stored at -80 degrees C. Without T cell sorting, total RNA was isolated from whole blood using the PAXgene blood miRNA kit on an automated QIAcube. Peripheral blood from monozygotic twin pairs, either concordant or discordant for inflammatory bowel disease, underwent deep TCRalpha and TCRbeta repertoire profiling that used unique molecular barcoding. For every twin pair, smoking habits were documented, and each individual was categorised as a current, former or never smoker. The sequencing sample was made of blood. The source of this sequence is a human donor with ulcerative colitis or Crohn's disease, or a healthy co-twin of an affected twin (not recorded which).

CDR3 protein: CSVEVGRIDQETQYF. The V and J genes are TRBV29-1 and TRBJ2-5. The CDR3 goes from the cysteine to the phenylalanine over 15 residues. DNA for this receptor is not on file. CDR1 is given as SQVTM and CDR2 as ANQGSEA, both from the germline V gene.